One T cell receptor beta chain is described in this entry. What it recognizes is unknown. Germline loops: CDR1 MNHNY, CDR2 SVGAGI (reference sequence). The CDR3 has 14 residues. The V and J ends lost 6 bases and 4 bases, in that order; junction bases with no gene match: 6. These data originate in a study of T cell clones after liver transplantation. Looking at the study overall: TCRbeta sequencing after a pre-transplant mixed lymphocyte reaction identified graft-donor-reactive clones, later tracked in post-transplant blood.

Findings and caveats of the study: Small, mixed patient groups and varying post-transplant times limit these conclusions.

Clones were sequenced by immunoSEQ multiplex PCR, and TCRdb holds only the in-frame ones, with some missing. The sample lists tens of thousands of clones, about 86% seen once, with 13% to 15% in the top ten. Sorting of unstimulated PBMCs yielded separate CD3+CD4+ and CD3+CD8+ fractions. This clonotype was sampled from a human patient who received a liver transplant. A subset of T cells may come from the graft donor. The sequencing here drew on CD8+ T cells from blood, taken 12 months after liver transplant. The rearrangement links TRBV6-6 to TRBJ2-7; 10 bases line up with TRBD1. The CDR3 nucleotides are TGTGCCAGCAGCCAGGCGGGACAGGGGTACGAGCAGTACTTC. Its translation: CASSQAGQGYEQYF.